This T cell receptor (beta chain) originates from a study of blood T cell repertoires in COVID-19 (dated by TCRdb to 2018 to 2021). About the investigation overall: Samples from collaborators originated in the United States, Italy and Spain and spanned both the acute and convalescent phases of COVID-19. The material from the prospective study consisted of cDNA or gDNA derived from T cells, B-cell-depleted T cells, or PBMCs. Subjects who had been exposed to COVID-19, were actively infected with it, or had recovered from it provided the deeply sampled blood TCRbeta repertoires that made up the dataset. A freely available public database, intended as a resource for researchers studying the immune response to SARS-CoV-2, is where the repertoires were released. The samples were drawn from two sources: the first 160 participants of the ongoing ImmuneRACE study, and 1,254 subjects contributed by 6 global collaborators. A de-identified subject ID, COVID-19 status, age in years and sex were almost always included in the sample metadata. Where available, HLA class I and class II types were taken from metadata supplied by the sample provider and were not determined by assay-based typing. The study at large found these results: Clinical and demographic metadata were provided uncurated, with the amount varying by source and participant.

Participants in the prospective study were enrolled through a virtual design, were aged roughly 18 to 95 years, and lived in roughly 25 United States geographic areas. To assign participants to cohorts, the prospective study relied on clinical history that participants themselves reported in a screening survey and a study questionnaire. ImmuneRACE Cohort 3 recovered participants were defined by two consecutive negative NP/OP PCR tests, healthcare professional clearance, or symptom resolution. In the prospective study, mobile phlebotomists collected whole blood, serum and a nasopharyngeal or oropharyngeal swab from each participant. Prospective study participants could optionally give additional blood draws and questionnaires over an approximately two-month period. Before DNA extraction, blood samples from the prospective study were shipped at room temperature or frozen. The germline V gene (reference sequence) provides CDR1 LNHDA and CDR2 SQIVND. V is cut by 7 bases and J by 5 bases, and the space between the germline ends is 11 bases. The CDR3 starts with the cysteine, ends with the phenylalanine, and has 12 residues. The sequence is cut down to CDR3 DNA, 36 bases in frame from base 1.

Note on this clone: The antigen it recognizes is unknown. No much larger clone is present one base from it, and per-base qualities are unavailable.

The immunoSEQ Assay, a bias-controlled multiplex PCR, was used to amplify TCRbeta CDR3 regions from genomic DNA. As for the original processing: The number of nucleated cells in each sample was estimated by amplification of reference gene primers within the assay. Sequence reads were collapsed and filtered to measure the absolute abundance of every unique TCRbeta CDR3 rearrangement. Productive Simpson clonality was computed per sample as the square root of Simpson's diversity index over productive rearrangements. Held by TCRdb, this immuneACCESS table contains in-frame sequences only and omits some clones. Under half of the omission traces to an unresolved V gene where checked; the cause of the rest is unknown. V and J calls and clone size are given by that table; D and trimming were obtained from the DNA. In this sample the table shows about 440,000 clones, around 91% of which occur a single time. Clones ranked in the top ten supply 0.6% of the sample.

The rearranged segments are TRBV19 and TRBJ1-1; a tentative D call is TRBD1 (6 bases match). This clonotype was sampled from a man aged 18 to 29 who had recovered from COVID-19. The specimen was PBMCs or T cells enriched from blood (not recorded which). The CDR3 amino acid sequence is: CASTLQGTEAFF. The DNA is TGTGCCAGTACCCTACAGGGTACTGAAGCTTTCTTT.